A single sample is the source of the 14 T cell receptor beta chains below, sequenced in a study of blood T cell repertoires in COVID-19. Generated by immunoSEQ multiplex PCR, the TCRdb table keeps only in-frame clones and is missing some. The data contain about 99,000 clones, more than 70% of them singletons. Sequences were obtained from peripheral blood. The receptors here all came from an elderly woman in a cohort sampled during active COVID-19.

This clone occurred a few times. The V gene is TRBV11-2, the J gene TRBJ1-5; 7 bases are a match to TRBD1. The CDR3 has 15 amino acids. After removal of 8 bases from V and 5 bases from J, the junction contained 12 bases not matched to a gene. Germline CDR1 and CDR2: SGHAT and FQNNGV. CDR3 nucleotides: TGTGCCAGCCTAGAAAAAAGGGGGCTCTATCAGCCCCAGCATTTT. Amino acid sequence: CASLEKRGLYQPQHF.

The chain joins TRBV10-1 to TRBJ2-1, with 9 positions matching TRBD2. The V and J ends lost 8 bases and 8 bases, in that order; junction bases with no gene match: 10. CDR1 and CDR2 from the germline V gene are WNHNN and SYGVQD (reference sequence). The CDR3 has 14 residues. DNA for the CDR3: TGCGCCAGCGGGGCGGGAGGGGGTAGCGATGAGCAGTTCTTC. Encoded protein: CASGAGGGSDEQFF.

This clone was picked up one time. This chain joins TRBV19 and TRBJ1-3; TRBD1 might be the D (6 bases). V lost 3 bases, J lost 0 bases, and 9 bases lay in between. Per germline, CDR1 LNHDA and CDR2 SQIVND (reference sequence). The CDR3 contains 15 residues. This chain's CDR3 is CASSIRGLSGNTIYF. In DNA, the CDR3 is TGTGCCAGTAGTATCAGGGGCCTCTCTGGAAACACCATATATTTT.

The gene calls are TRBV6-5 and TRBJ1-3, with D possibly matching TRBD1 (5 bases). Germline CDR1 and CDR2: MNHEY and SVGAGI. There are 15 residues in the CDR3. V was shortened by 0 bases and J by 4 bases, with 10 bases between the two germline ends. The CDR3 protein is CASSYSEGSGNTIYF. The DNA of the CDR3 is TGTGCCAGCAGTTACTCGGAGGGGAGCGGAAACACCATATATTTT.

The CDR3 nucleotides are TGTGCCAGCAGCTTCGCGGGAGGGCCCACAACCGGGGAGCTGTTTTTT. This sequence encodes CASSFAGGPTTGELFF. The rearrangement links TRBV7-9 to TRBJ2-2, with TRBD2 matching over 9 bases. The germline gives CDR1 SEHNR, CDR2 FQNEAQ (reference sequence). The J segment lost 5 bases and the V segment lost 3 bases, leaving 7 bases of the junction unmatched. This CDR3 region has 16 residues.

The chain links TRBV5-1 to TRBJ2-1; D ambiguous. In germline, CDR1 is SGHRS, CDR2 YFSETQ. This CDR3 is 15 amino acids long. Deletions cut 5 bases from V and 0 bases from J, with 12 bases between. The CDR3: CASRVTDNSYNEQFF. The CDR3 nucleotides are TGCGCCAGCAGGGTAACTGACAACTCCTACAATGAGCAGTTCTTC.

The chain carries TRBV19 and TRBJ2-7; TRBD1 matches at 9 bases. The CDR3 length is 14 residues. Germline CDR1 and CDR2: LNHDA and SQIVND (reference sequence). Trimming at V came to 5 bases and at J to 2 bases, leaving 4 bases not matched to a gene. The CDR3 region is CASSSGTGTYEQYF. In DNA form, the CDR3 reads TGTGCCAGTAGTTCCGGGACAGGGACCTACGAGCAGTACTTC.

The sample holds one count of this clone. The CDR3 is CASCRGQDNSPLHF. CDR3 sequence (DNA): TGTGCCAGCTGTCGGGGACAGGATAATTCACCCCTCCACTTT. The rearrangement links TRBV6-5 to TRBJ1-6, with 8 bases identical to TRBD1. This CDR3 is built from 14 residues. The junction had 5 bases not matched to a gene; V was cut back by 8 bases and J by 5 bases. Germline V gives CDR1 MNHEY, CDR2 SVGAGI.

This clone was seen only a few times. The chain links TRBV19 to TRBJ2-2; a possible D gene is TRBD1 (7 bases). The germline gives CDR1 LNHDA, CDR2 SQIVND (reference sequence). This CDR3 comprises 15 residues. V was clipped by 7 bases and J by 4 bases, with 16 bases between them. CDR3: CASTQGEARTGELFF. CDR3 DNA: TGTGCCAGTACCCAGGGGGAGGCGCGCACCGGGGAGCTGTTTTTT.

On this clone itself: The sample carries other DNA sequences with the same CDR3. The chain links TRBV6-5 to TRBJ1-5; maybe TRBD1 (5 bases). The CDR3 is 16 amino acids. CDR1 and CDR2 (germline): MNHEY, SVGAGI. Trimming cost V 0 bases and J 0 bases, with 9 bases left between them. The DNA for the CDR3 is TGTGCCAGCAGTTACTCGGGGCAGGGTAGCAATCAGCCCCAGCATTTT. Its protein is CASSYSGQGSNQPQHF.

This sequence joins TRBV19 and TRBJ2-2; 9 positions agree with TRBD2. J was trimmed by 1 base and V by 9 bases; bases with no gene match: 3. The CDR3 loop spans 14 amino acids. CDR1 and CDR2 from the germline V gene are LNHDA and SQIVND (reference sequence). DNA for the CDR3: TGTGCCAGCCAGACTAGCGGGAACACCGGGGAGCTGTTTTTT. It translates to CASQTSGNTGELFF.

This chain connects TRBV18 to TRBJ1-6; weak D call: TRBD1 (5 bases). This CDR3 is built from 16 residues. Germline-derived CDR1 and CDR2 are KGHSH and LQKENI. Trimming took 2 bases from V and 7 from J, leaving 15 bases between them. The CDR3 DNA sequence: TGTGCCAGCTCACCAGTAGCAGGGCAAACGAATTCACCCCTCCACTTT. Protein product: CASSPVAGQTNSPLHF.

V usage is TRBV10-3 and J usage is TRBJ2-3, with D hard to call. V dropped 0 bases and J dropped 5 bases, with 6 bases sitting between them. The CDR3 contains 13 residues. The germline V gene encodes CDR1 ENHRY and CDR2 SYGVKD. The CDR3: CAISESAGDTQYF. The DNA of the CDR3 is TGTGCCATCAGTGAGTCAGCTGGAGATACGCAGTATTTT.

The chain joins TRBV14 to TRBJ1-6, with no clear D. In germline, CDR1 is SGHDN, CDR2 FVKESK. The CDR3 totals 15 residues. Trimming stripped 3 bases from V and 9 bases from J, with 15 bases between. The CDR3 DNA reads TGTGCCAGCAGCCAGGAAAGGAGCAGAGTTTCACCCCTCCACTTT. It specifies CASSQERSRVSPLHF.